Following are 12 T cell receptor beta chains from one sample sequenced in a study of blood T cell repertoires in COVID-19. Assay: immunoSEQ multiplex PCR; the TCRdb copy retains only in-frame clones and omits some. This table holds some 290,000 clones, roughly 90% found once. The sequencing input was PBMCs or T cells enriched from blood (not recorded which). These TCRs come from a woman aged 25 to 39 who had recovered from COVID-19.

The chain uses TRBV14 and TRBJ2-7; the match to TRBD2 covers 10 bases. Trimming cost V 1 base and J 0 bases; bases outside gene matches: 9. The CDR3 is 18 residues long. The germline CDR1 and CDR2 sequences are SGHDN and FVKESK. The CDR3 DNA reads as TGTGCCAGCAGCCAAGGGACTAGCGGAGACCACTTCTCCTACGAGCAGTACTTC. Translating gives CASSQGTSGDHFSYEQYF.

This rearrangement joins TRBV11-2 to TRBJ1-1; a possible D gene is TRBD1 (5 bases). The V end lost 2 bases, the J end lost 6 bases, and 13 bases lay between the germline ends. The CDR3 sequence is 14 residues long. Looked up from germline, CDR1 is SGHAT and CDR2 is FQNNGV. In DNA, the CDR3 is TGTGCCAGCAGCTTAAGCACAGGATCCCCTGAAGCTTTCTTT. It encodes CASSLSTGSPEAFF.

This clone is a singleton in its sample. This chain joins TRBV6-4 and TRBJ2-1, with TRBD2 as a possible D gene (6 bases). V gave up 3 bases and J gave up 2 bases, with 11 bases separating them. This CDR3 has 15 amino acids. The V gene's germline CDR1 is MRHNA and CDR2 SNTAGT. The DNA for the CDR3 is TGTGCCAGCAGTGATGTGGGACTGACCTACAATGAGCAGTTCTTC. This codes for CASSDVGLTYNEQFF.

CDR3 protein: CASSSYGGEDSPLHF. CDR3 nucleotide sequence: TGTGCCAGCAGCTCCTACGGGGGGGAGGATTCACCCCTCCACTTT. The chain links TRBV7-3 to TRBJ1-6, with a tentative D call TRBD1 (5 bases). V lost 4 bases to trimming and J lost 8 bases, with 15 bases between them. This CDR3 region has 15 residues. Germline V gene data show CDR1 as SGHTA and CDR2 as FQGTGA.

This chain's CDR3 is CASSTPTDRRNTEAFF. The CDR3 DNA reads TGTGCCAGCAGCACACCCACCGACAGGCGTAACACTGAAGCTTTCTTT. The chain links TRBV11-1 to TRBJ1-1; maybe TRBD1 (6 bases). Trimming removed 5 bases from V and 2 bases from J, with 18 bases in between. This CDR3 has 16 amino acids. Germline CDR1 reads SGHAT; CDR2 reads FQDESV (reference sequence).

The V call is TRBV7-2, the J call TRBJ1-3; D ambiguous. Germline V gene lookup returns CDR1 SGHTA and CDR2 FQGNSA. V dropped 0 bases and J dropped 2 bases, with 8 bases sitting between them. The CDR3 is 15 residues long. CDR3 residues: CASSLAADTGNTIYF. DNA of the CDR3: TGTGCCAGCAGCTTAGCTGCGGATACTGGAAACACCATATATTTT.

The rearrangement links TRBV5-4 to TRBJ2-5; tentatively, D is TRBD2 (5 bases). V was shortened by 4 bases and J by 2 bases, with 18 bases between the two germline ends. In germline, CDR1 is SGHNT, CDR2 YYREEE (reference sequence). The CDR3 runs 16 residues. The CDR3 here is CASSPQRGSEQETQYF. In nucleotides, the CDR3 is TGTGCCAGCAGCCCCCAGCGAGGGAGTGAACAAGAGACCCAGTACTTC.

The chain is built from TRBV5-1 and TRBJ1-2; TRBD1 matches at 7 bases. The trim removed 4 bases at V and 0 bases at J, leaving 9 bases unmatched. CDR1 is SGHRS, CDR2 YFSETQ, per germline. There are 16 residues in the CDR3. DNA for the CDR3: TGCGCCAGCAGCCCGCGGGGACAGCAAGCTAACTATGGCTACACCTTC. Protein product: CASSPRGQQANYGYTF.

This chain uses TRBV6-2 or TRBV6-3 with TRBJ2-7, with TRBD1 identical over 7 bases. The CDR3 loop spans 17 amino acids. After removal of 2 bases from V and 0 bases from J, the junction contained 10 bases not matched to a gene. Germline loops: CDR1 MNHEY, CDR2 SVGEGT. The CDR3 region has the DNA TGTGCCAGCAGTTACGAAGGGGGCGGATACCTCTCCTACGAGCAGTACTTC. This codes for CASSYEGGGYLSYEQYF.

The chain couples TRBV5-1 to TRBJ2-3, with TRBD1 matching 8 bases. The germline CDR1 and CDR2 sequences are SGHRS and YFSETQ. CDR3 length: 14 residues. Trimming cost V 7 bases and J 4 bases; bases outside gene matches: 8. The CDR3 DNA reads as TGCGCCAGCCGAGACAGGGGAGGTCCAGATACGCAGTATTTT. This translates into CASRDRGGPDTQYF.

The chain employs TRBV6-1 and TRBJ2-7, with 11 bases that match TRBD2. V lost 3 bases and J lost 4; bases outside the gene matches: 8. The germline V gene encodes CDR1 MNHNS and CDR2 SASEGT. CDR3 length: 16 amino acids. CDR3 loop: CASSEAWGLAAYEQYF. DNA for the CDR3: TGTGCCAGCAGTGAGGCCTGGGGACTAGCGGCATACGAGCAGTACTTC.

Here the CDR3 DNA reads TGTGCCAGCAGTGAAGTAGACAGCCAGCTCTACGAGCAGTACTTC. Translated, it gives CASSEVDSQLYEQYF. This sequence joins TRBV6-1 and TRBJ2-7; possibly TRBD1 for D (5 bases). Trimming took off 1 base at V and 3 bases at J, with 13 bases between the two ends. The CDR3 extends over 15 amino acids. The germline V gene has CDR1 MNHNS and CDR2 SASEGT.